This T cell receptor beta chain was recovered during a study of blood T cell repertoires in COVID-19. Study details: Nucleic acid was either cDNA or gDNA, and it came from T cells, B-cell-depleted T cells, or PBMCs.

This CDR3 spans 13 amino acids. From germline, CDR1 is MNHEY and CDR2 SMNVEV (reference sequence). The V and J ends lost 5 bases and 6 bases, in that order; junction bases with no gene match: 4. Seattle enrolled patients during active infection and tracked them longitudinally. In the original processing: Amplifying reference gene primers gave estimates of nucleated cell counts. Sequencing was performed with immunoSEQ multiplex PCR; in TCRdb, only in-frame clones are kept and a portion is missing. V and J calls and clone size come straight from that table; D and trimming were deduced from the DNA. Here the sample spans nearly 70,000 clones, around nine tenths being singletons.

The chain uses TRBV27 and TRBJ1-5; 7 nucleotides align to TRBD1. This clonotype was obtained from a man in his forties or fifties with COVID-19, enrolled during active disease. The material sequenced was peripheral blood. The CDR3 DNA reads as TGTGCCAGCAGTCGGGACAGAGCTCAGCCCCAGCATTTT. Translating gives CASSRDRAQPQHF.